Shown below are 9 T cell receptor beta chains from a single sample sequenced in a study of blood T cell repertoires in COVID-19. Generated by immunoSEQ multiplex PCR, the TCRdb table keeps only in-frame clones and is missing some. The table includes about 70,000 clones, roughly 82% detected once. The sequenced sample consisted of peripheral blood. These receptors all come from a woman aged 55-75 years with acute or convalescent COVID-19.

This clone has only one observation. The rearrangement uses TRBV3-1 (or the pseudogene TRBV3-2) and TRBJ1-3; TRBD1 aligns across 7 bases. The CDR3 contains 16 residues. CDR1 and CDR2 from the germline V gene are LGHDT and YNNKEL (reference sequence). J gave up 2 bases and V 1 base, and 5 bases lay outside the gene matches. CDR3 sequence (DNA): TGTGCCAGCAGCCAAGGACAGGGTGCAGCTGGAAACACCATATATTTT. Amino acid sequence: CASSQGQGAAGNTIYF.

This chain uses TRBV2 with TRBJ1-5, with TRBD1 matching over 11 bases. Trimming cost V 4 bases and J 5 bases; bases outside gene matches: 7. Germline V CDR1 and CDR2: SNHLY, FYNNEI. This CDR3 has 16 residues. This CDR3 reads CASSVDRGLVYQPQHF. CDR3 DNA sequence: TGTGCCAGCAGTGTGGACAGGGGGCTTGTTTATCAGCCCCAGCATTTT.

This chain links TRBV27 with TRBJ2-1; 7 positions match TRBD2. With V trimmed by 5 bases and J by 4 bases, 5 bases remained unmatched. The CDR3 covers 14 residues. Germline assignment: CDR1 MNHEY and CDR2 SMNVEV (reference sequence). This CDR3 reads CASSPGLEYNEQFF. CDR3 sequence (DNA): TGTGCCAGCAGTCCAGGACTAGAATACAATGAGCAGTTCTTC.

V gene TRBV3-1 (or the pseudogene TRBV3-2) combines with J gene TRBJ2-2; TRBD2 matches at 9 bases. The CDR3 length is 16 residues. Unmatched junction bases numbered 3, after V lost 3 bases and J lost 1 base. Germline-derived CDR1 and CDR2 are LGHDT and YNNKEL (reference sequence). The chain's CDR3 is CASSQRRGGNTGELFF. For the CDR3, the DNA is TGTGCCAGCAGCCAGCGGCGGGGGGGGAACACCGGGGAGCTGTTTTTT.

This rearrangement joins TRBV7-6 to TRBJ2-5; possibly TRBD2 for D (6 bases). The CDR3 has 14 residues. CDR1 and CDR2 from the germline V gene are SGHVS and FNYEAQ. With 5 bases removed from V and 4 bases from J, the gap between germline ends came to 14 bases. DNA for the CDR3: TGTGCCAGCAGCGCCACGCGGGGAGGAGAGACCCAGTACTTC. Encoded protein: CASSATRGGETQYF.

The J gene is TRBJ1-3, the V gene TRBV6-6; TRBD1 agrees at 7 bases. Germline loops: CDR1 MNHNY, CDR2 SVGAGI (reference sequence). This CDR3 is 16 amino acids long. Trimming took 2 bases from V and 0 from J; bases not matched to a gene: 4. The CDR3 coding sequence is TGTGCCAGCAGTTACCGAGCAGGGGGCTCTGGAAACACCATATATTTT. It encodes CASSYRAGGSGNTIYF.

This clone has more than one count but fewer than ten. This CDR3 is also generated by other DNA sequences in the sample. CDR3 sequence (DNA): TGTGCCAGCAGCGTAGATCCGGGGGTGAGGGAGCAGTACTTC. Translating gives CASSVDPGVREQYF. J is TRBJ2-7 and V is TRBV9; a possible D gene is TRBD2 (6 bases). CDR3 length: 14 amino acids. CDR1 and CDR2 (germline): SGDLS, YYNGEE. V lost 0 bases and J lost 7, with 14 bases in between.

This clone has a handful of counts. The chain carries TRBV19 and TRBJ1-2, with D possibly TRBD1 on 5 matching bases. This CDR3 spans 13 amino acids. Trimming left V 5 bases short and J 8 bases short, with 15 bases between. The germline CDR1 and CDR2 sequences are LNHDA and SQIVND (reference sequence). The CDR3 reads CASSPQVIGGYTF. CDR3 in DNA: TGTGCCAGTAGTCCACAGGTTATAGGCGGCTACACCTTC.

The V gene is TRBV30, the J gene TRBJ1-1, with D possibly being TRBD1 (5 bases). The CDR3 spans 11 residues. Germline V gene sequence: CDR1 GTSNPN, CDR2 SVGIG (reference sequence). V was pared by 5 bases and J by 7 bases, with 11 bases between. CDR3 sequence (DNA): TGTGCCTGGTCAGGGCCACGTGAAGCTTTCTTT. Amino acids: CAWSGPREAFF.